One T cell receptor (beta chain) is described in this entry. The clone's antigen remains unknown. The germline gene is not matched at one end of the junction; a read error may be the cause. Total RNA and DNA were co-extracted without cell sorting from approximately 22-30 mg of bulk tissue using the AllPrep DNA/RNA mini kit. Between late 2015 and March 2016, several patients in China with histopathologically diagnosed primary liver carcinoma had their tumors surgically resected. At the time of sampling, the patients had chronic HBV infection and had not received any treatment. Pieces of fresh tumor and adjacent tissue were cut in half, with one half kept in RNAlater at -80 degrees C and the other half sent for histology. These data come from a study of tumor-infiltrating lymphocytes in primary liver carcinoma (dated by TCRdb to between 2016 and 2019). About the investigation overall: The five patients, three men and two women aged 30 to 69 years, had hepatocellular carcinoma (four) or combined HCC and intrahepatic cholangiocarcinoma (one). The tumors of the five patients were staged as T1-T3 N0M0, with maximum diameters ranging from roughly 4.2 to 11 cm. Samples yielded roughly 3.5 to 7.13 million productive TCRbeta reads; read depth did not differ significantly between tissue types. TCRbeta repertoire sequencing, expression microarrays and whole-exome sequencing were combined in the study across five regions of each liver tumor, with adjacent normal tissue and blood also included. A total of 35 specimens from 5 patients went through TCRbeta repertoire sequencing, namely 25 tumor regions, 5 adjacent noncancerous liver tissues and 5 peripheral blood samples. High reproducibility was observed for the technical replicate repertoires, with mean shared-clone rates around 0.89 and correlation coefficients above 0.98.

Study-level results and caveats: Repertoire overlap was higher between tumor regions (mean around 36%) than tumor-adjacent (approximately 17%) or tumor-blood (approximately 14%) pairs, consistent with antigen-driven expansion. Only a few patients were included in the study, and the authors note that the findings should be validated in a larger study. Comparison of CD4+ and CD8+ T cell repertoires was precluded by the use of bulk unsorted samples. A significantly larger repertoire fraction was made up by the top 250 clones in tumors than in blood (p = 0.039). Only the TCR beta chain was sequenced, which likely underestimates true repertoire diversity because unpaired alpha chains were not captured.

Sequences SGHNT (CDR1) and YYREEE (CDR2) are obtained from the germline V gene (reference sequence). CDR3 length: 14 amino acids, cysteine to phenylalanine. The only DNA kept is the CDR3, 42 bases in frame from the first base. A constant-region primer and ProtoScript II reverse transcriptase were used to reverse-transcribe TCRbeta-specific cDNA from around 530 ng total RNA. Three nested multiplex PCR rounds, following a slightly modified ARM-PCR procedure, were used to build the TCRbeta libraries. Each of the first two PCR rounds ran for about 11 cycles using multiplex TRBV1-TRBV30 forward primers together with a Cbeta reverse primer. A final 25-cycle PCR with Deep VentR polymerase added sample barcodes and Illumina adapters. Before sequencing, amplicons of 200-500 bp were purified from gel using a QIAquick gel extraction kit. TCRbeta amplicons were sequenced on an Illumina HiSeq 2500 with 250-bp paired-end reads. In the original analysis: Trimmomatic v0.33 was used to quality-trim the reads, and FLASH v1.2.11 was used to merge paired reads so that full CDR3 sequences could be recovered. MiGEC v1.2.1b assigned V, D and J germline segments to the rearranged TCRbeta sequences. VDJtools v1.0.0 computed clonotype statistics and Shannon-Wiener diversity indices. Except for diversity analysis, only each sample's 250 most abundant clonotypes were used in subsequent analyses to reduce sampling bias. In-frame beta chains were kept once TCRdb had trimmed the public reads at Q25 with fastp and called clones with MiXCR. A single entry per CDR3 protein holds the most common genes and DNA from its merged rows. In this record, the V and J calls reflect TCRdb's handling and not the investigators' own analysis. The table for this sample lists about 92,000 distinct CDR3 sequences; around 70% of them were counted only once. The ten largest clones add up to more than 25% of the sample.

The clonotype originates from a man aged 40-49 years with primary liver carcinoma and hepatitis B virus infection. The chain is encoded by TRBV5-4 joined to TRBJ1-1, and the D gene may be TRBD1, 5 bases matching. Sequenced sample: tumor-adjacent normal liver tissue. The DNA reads TGTGCCAGCAGCCCGGAGGGGTTTCTCACTGAGGCTTTCTTT. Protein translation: CASSPEGFLTEAFF.